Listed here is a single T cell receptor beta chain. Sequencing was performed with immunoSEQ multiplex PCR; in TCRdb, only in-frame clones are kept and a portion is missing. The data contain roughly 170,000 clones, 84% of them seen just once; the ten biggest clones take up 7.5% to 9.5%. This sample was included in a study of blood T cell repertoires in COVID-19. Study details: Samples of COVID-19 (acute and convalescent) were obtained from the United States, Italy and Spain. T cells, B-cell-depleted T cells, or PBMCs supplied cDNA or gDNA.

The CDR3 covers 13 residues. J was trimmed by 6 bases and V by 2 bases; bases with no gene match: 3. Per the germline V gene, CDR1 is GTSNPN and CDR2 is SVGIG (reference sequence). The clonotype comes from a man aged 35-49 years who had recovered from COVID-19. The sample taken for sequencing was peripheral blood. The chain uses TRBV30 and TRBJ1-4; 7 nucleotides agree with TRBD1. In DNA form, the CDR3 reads TGTGCCTGGAGTTGGGACAGTGATGAAAAACTGTTTTTT. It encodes CAWSWDSDEKLFF.